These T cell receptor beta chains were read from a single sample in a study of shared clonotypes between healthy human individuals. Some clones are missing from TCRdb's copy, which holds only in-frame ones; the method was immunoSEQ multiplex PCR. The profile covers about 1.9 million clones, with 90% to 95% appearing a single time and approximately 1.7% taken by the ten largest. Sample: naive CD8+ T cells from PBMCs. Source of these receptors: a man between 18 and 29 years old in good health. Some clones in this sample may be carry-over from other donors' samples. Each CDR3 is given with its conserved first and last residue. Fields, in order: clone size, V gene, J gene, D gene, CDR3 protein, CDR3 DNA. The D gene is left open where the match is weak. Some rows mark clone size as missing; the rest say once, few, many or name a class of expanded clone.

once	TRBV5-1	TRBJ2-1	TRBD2	CASSLAQLAGVNEQFF	TGCGCCAGCAGCTTGGCCCAACTAGCGGGAGTCAATGAGCAGTTCTTC
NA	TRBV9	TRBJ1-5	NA	CASSVEGELNQPQHF	TGTGCCAGCAGCGTAGAGGGGGAATTAAATCAGCCCCAGCATTTT
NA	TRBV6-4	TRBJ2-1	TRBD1	CASSVERQGRHEQFF	TGTGCCAGCAGTGTCGAACGACAGGGGAGGCATGAGCAGTTCTTC
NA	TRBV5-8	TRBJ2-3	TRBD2	CASSPLPAGAPDTQYF	TGTGCCAGCAGCCCCCTCCCAGCGGGAGCCCCAGATACGCAGTATTTT
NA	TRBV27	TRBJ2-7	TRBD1	CASSESPGTGNYEQYF	TGTGCCAGCAGTGAATCTCCCGGGACAGGGAATTACGAGCAGTACTTC
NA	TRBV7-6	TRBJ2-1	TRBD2	CASSFGREGRHEQFF	TGTGCCAGCAGCTTCGGGCGGGAGGGCCGGCATGAGCAGTTCTTC
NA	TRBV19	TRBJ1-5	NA	CASSIGAGANQPQHF	TGTGCCAGTAGTATTGGGGCTGGGGCAAATCAGCCCCAGCATTTT
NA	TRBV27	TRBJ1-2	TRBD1	CASSSLYRGTGYTF	TGTGCCAGCAGTTCCCTCTACAGGGGAACAGGCTACACCTTC
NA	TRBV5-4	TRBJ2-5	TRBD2	CASSFSGTQETQYF	TGTGCCAGCAGCTTTAGCGGGACTCAAGAGACCCAGTACTTC
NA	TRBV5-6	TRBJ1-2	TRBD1	CASSRGTGGNGYTF	TGTGCCAGCAGCCGGGGTACAGGGGGTAATGGCTACACCTTC
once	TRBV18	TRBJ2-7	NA	CASSPGQFYEQYF	TGTGCCAGCTCACCCGGACAGTTCTACGAGCAGTACTTC
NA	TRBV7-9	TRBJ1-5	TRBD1	CASSSRGTDSNQPQHF	TGTGCCAGCAGCTCACGGGGGACAGATAGCAATCAGCCCCAGCATTTT
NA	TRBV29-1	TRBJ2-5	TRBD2	CSVEGIRASGIQPRETQYF	TGCAGCGTTGAAGGTATTCGGGCTAGCGGGATACAGCCTCGGGAGACCCAGTACTTC
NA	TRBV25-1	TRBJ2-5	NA	CASSERGQETQYF	TGTGCCAGCAGTGAACGGGGACAAGAGACCCAGTACTTC
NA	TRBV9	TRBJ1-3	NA	CASSVGGWSGNTIYF	TGTGCCAGCAGCGTAGGGGGGTGGTCCGGAAACACCATATATTTT
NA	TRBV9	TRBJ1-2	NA	CASSVARGVNYGYTF	TGTGCCAGCAGCGTGGCTCGGGGCGTGAACTATGGCTACACCTTC
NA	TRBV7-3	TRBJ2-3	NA	CASSLTGGTDTQYF	TGTGCCAGCAGCTTAACGGGCGGGACAGATACGCAGTATTTT
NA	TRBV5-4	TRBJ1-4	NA	CASTSTGANEKLFF	TGTGCCAGCACCTCTACGGGAGCTAATGAAAAACTGTTTTTT
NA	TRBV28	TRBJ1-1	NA	CASSDITTEAFF	TGTGCCAGCAGTGACATCACCACTGAAGCTTTCTTT
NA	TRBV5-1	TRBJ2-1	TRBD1	CASRTGSYNEQFF	TGCGCCAGCAGGACAGGGTCCTACAATGAGCAGTTCTTC
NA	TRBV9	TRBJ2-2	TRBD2	CASSGTSGRANTGELFF	TGTGCCAGCAGCGGGACTAGCGGGCGAGCGAACACCGGGGAGCTGTTTTTT
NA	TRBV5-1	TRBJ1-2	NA	CASSGTGLDYGYTF	TGCGCCAGCAGCGGAACCGGACTGGACTATGGCTACACCTTC
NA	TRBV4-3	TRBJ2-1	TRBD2	CASSQELAGGGGEQFF	TGCGCCAGCAGCCAAGAGCTAGCGGGAGGAGGTGGTGAGCAGTTCTTC
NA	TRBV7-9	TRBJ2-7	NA	CASSSPGQPSYEQYF	TGTGCCAGCAGCTCCCCGGGACAACCTTCCTACGAGCAGTACTTC
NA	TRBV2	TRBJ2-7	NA	CASGEYSGVLYEQYF	TGTGCCAGCGGAGAATACTCGGGGGTCCTCTACGAGCAGTACTTC
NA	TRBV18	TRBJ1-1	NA	CASSDRSNTEAFF	TGTGCCAGCTCGGACAGATCAAACACTGAAGCTTTCTTT
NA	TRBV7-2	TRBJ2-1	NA	CASSGDAYSYNEQFF	TGTGCCAGCAGCGGGGACGCCTACTCCTACAATGAGCAGTTCTTC
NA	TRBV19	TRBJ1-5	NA	CASSTPGHVANQPQHF	TGTGCCAGTAGTACTCCTGGACACGTGGCCAATCAGCCCCAGCATTTT
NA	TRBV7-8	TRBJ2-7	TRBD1	CASSLEQGGAYEQYF	TGTGCCAGCAGCTTGGAACAGGGGGGCGCCTACGAGCAGTACTTC
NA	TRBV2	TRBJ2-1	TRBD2	CASRRQSGRALSEQFF	TGTGCCAGCAGAAGACAGAGCGGGAGGGCCTTGTCAGAGCAGTTCTTC
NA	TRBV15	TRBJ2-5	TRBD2	CATSLKLAGQETQYF	TGTGCCACCAGCCTAAAACTAGCGGGACAAGAGACCCAGTACTTC
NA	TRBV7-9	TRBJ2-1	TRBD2	CASSTSGSSNEQFF	TGTGCCAGCAGTACTAGCGGGAGTAGTAATGAGCAGTTCTTC
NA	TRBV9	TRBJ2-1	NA	CASSVLGESSYNEQFF	TGTGCCAGCAGCGTCCTAGGCGAAAGCTCCTACAATGAGCAGTTCTTC
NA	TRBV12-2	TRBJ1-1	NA	CASRLGKGDMNTEAFF	TGTGCAAGTCGCTTAGGTAAAGGGGACATGAACACTGAAGCTTTCTTT
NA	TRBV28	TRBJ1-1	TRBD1	CASRLGGTGDFEAFF	TGTGCCAGCAGATTGGGGGGGACAGGAGACTTTGAAGCTTTCTTT
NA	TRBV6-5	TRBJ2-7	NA	CASSYEGADEQYF	TGTGCCAGCAGTTACGAGGGAGCGGACGAGCAGTACTTC
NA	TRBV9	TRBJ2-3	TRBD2	CASSIAGLAGGTDTQYF	TGTGCCAGCAGCATCGCGGGACTAGCGGGAGGGACAGATACGCAGTATTTT
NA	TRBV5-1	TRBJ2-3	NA	CASTVWPGTTDTQYF	TGCGCCAGCACCGTTTGGCCGGGGACTACAGATACGCAGTATTTT
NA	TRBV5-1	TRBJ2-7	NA	CASSLDGRGSEQYF	TGCGCCAGCAGCTTGGATGGCCGTGGCTCCGAGCAGTACTTC
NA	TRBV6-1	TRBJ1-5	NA	CASSEMLPQHF	TGTGCCAGCAGTGAAATGCTGCCCCAGCATTTT
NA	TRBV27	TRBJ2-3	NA	CASSLSPVPDTQYF	TGTGCCAGCAGTTTATCTCCAGTACCAGATACGCAGTATTTT
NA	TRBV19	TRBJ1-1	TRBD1	CASSLGQGAWGEAFF	TGTGCCAGTAGTTTGGGACAGGGGGCCTGGGGTGAAGCTTTCTTT
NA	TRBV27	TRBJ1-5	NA	CASSHLGQPQHF	TGTGCCAGCAGTCATTTAGGTCAGCCCCAGCATTTT
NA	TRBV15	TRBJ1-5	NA	CATSRSSNQPQHF	TGTGCCACCAGCAGAAGTAGCAATCAGCCCCAGCATTTT
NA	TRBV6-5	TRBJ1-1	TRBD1	CASSYGTAMNTEAFF	TGTGCCAGCAGTTACGGGACAGCCATGAACACTGAAGCTTTCTTT